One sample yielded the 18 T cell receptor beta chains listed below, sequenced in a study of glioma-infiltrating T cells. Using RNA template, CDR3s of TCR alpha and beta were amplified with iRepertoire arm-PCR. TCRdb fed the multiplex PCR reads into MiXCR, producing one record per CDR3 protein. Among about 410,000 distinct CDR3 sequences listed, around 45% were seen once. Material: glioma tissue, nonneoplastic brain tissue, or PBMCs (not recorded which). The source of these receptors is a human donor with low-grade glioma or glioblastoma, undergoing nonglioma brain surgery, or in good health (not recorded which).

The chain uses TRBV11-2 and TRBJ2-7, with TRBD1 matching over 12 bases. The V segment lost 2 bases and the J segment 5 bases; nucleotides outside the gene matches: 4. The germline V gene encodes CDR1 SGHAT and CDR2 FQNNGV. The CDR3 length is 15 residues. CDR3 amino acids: CASSLFGTGGHEQYF. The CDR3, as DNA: TGTGCCAGCAGCTTATTCGGGACAGGGGGCCACGAGCAGTACTTC.

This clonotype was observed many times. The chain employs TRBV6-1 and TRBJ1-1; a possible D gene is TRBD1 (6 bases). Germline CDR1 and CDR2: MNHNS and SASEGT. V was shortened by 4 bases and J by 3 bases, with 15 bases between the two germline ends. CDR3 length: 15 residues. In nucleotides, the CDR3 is TGTGCCAGCAGTGTCACAGGGCCCCCGGACACTGAAGCTTTCTTT. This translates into CASSVTGPPDTEAFF.

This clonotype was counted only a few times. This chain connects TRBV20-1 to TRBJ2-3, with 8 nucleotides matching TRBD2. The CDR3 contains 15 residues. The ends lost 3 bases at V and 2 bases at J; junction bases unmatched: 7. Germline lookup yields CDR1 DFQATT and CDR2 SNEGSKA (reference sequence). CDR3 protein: CSASGVAGPTDTQYF. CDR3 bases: TGCAGTGCTAGCGGGGTAGCGGGGCCCACAGATACGCAGTATTTT.

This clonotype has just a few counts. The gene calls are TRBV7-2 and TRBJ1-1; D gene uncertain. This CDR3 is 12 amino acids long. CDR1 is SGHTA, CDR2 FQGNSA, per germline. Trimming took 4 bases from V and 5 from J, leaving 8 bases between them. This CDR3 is CASSSMGTEAFF. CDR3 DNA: TGTGCCAGCAGCTCAATGGGGACTGAAGCTTTCTTT.

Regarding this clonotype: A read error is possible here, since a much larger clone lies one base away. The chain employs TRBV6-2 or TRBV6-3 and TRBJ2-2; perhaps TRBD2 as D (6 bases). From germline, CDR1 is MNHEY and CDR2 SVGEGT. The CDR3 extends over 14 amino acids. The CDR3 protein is CASSYDRPTGGLFF. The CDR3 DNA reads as TGTGCCAGCAGTTATGACCGTCCCACCGGGGGGCTGTTTTTT.

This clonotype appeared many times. This chain's CDR3 is CASSLRTYTEAFF. CDR3 nucleotide sequence: TGTGCCAGCAGTTTACGGACGTACACTGAAGCTTTCTTT. The chain joins TRBV28 to TRBJ1-1; D call uncertain. Germline V gives CDR1 MDHEN, CDR2 SYDVKM. CDR3 length: 13 residues. V lost 2 bases, J lost 3 bases, and 7 bases lay in between.

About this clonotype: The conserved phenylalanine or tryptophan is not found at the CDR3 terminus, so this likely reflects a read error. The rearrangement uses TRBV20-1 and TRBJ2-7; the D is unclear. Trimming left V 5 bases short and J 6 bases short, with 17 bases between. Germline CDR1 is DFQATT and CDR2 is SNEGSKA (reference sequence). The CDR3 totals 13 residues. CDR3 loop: CSAPTTARREQYS. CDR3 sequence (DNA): TGCAGTGCTCCTACCACGGCCAGGCGCGAGCAGTACTCC.

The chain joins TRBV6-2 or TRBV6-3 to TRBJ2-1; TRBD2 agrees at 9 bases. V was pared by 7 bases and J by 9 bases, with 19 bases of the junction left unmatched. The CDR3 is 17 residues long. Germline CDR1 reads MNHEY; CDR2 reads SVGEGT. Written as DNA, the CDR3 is TGTGCCAGCAAGGGCCAAACCGGGACTAGCCTCTGGGGTGAGCAGTTCTTC. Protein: CASKGQTGTSLWGEQFF.

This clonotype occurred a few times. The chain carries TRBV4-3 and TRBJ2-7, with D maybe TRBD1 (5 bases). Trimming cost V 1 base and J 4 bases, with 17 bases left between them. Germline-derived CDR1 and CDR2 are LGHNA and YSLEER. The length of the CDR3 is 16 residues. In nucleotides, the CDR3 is TGCGCCAGCAGCCAAGTTTTGGTCTTACCAGGGTACGAGCAGTACTTC. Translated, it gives CASSQVLVLPGYEQYF.

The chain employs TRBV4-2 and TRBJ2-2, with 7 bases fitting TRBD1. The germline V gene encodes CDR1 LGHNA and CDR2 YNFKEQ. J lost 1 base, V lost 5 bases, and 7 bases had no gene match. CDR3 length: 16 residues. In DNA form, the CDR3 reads TGTGCCAGCAGCTTTCGCAGGACAGGGAACACCGGGGAGCTGTTTTTT. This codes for CASSFRRTGNTGELFF.

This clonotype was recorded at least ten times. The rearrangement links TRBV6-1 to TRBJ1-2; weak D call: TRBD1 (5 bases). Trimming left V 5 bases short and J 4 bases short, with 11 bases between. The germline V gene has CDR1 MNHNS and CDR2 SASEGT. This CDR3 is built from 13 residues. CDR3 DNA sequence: TGTGCCAGCAGTTTGGGGCCGATCTATGGCTACACCTTC. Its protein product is CASSLGPIYGYTF.

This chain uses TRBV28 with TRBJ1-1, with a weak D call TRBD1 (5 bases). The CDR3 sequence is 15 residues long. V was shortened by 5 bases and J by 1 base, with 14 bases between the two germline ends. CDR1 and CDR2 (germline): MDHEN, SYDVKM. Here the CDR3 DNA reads TGTGCCAGCAGTCCCCCTCCGGGGACGAACACTGAAGCTTTCTTT. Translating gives CASSPPPGTNTEAFF.

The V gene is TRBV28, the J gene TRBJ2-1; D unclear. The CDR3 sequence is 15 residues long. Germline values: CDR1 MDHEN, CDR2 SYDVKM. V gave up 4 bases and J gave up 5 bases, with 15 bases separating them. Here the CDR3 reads CASSSSDHLDNEQFF. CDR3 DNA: TGTGCCAGCAGTTCGTCGGACCATCTTGACAATGAGCAGTTCTTC.

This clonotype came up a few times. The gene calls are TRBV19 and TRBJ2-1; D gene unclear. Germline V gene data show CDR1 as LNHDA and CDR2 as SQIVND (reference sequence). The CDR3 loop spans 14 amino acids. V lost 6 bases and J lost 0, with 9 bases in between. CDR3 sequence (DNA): TGTGCCAGTAGGGGCCGCTTCTCCTACAATGAGCAGTTCTTC. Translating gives CASRGRFSYNEQFF.

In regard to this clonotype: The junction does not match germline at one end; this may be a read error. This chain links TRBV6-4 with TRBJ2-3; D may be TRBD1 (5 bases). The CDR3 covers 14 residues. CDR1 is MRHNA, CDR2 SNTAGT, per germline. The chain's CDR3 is CDSSDSGAGDTQYF. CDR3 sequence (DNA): TGTGACAGCAGTGACTCTGGGGCCGGGGATACGCAGTATTTT.

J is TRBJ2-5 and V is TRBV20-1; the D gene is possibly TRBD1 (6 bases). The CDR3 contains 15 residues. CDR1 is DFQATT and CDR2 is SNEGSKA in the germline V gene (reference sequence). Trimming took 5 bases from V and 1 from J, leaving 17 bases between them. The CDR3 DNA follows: TGCAGTGCTTCAGCACCGGGACAAATCCAAGAGACCCAGTACTTC. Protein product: CSASAPGQIQETQYF.

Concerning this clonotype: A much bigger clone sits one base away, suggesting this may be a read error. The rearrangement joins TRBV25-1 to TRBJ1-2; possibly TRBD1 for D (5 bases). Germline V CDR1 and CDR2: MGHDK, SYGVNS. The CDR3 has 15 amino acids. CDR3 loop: CARSASRGESYGYTF. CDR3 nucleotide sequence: TGTGCCAGAAGTGCATCCCGGGGGGAGAGCTATGGCTACACCTTC.

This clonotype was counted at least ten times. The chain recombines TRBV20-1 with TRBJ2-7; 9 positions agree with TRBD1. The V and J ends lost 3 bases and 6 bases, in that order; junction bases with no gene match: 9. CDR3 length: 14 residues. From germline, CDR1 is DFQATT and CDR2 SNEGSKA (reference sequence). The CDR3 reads CSASGRTGVAEQYF. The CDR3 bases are TGCAGTGCTAGCGGACGGACAGGGGTTGCCGAGCAGTACTTC.